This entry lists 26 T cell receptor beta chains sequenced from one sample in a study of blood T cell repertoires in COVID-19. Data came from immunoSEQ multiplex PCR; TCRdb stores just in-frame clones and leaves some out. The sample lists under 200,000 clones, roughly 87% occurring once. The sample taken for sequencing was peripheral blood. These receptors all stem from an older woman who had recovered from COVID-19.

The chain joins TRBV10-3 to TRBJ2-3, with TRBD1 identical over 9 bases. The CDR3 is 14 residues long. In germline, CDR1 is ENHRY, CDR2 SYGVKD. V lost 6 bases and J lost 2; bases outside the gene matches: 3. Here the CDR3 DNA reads TGTGCCATCAGCCGGGACAGGGACACAGATACGCAGTATTTT. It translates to CAISRDRDTDTQYF.

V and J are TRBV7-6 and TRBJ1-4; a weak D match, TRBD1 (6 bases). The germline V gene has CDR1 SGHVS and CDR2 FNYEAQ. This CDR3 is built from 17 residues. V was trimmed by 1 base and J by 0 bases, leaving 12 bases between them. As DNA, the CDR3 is TGTGCCAGCAGCTTAGGTGGTGGGACAACAACTAATGAAAAACTGTTTTTT. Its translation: CASSLGGGTTTNEKLFF.

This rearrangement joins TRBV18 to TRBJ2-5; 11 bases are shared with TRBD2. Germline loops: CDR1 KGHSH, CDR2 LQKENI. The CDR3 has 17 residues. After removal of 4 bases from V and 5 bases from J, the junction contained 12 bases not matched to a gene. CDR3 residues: CASSQQSSGGPLETQYF. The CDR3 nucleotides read TGTGCCAGCTCACAGCAATCTAGCGGGGGGCCTCTTGAGACCCAGTACTTC.

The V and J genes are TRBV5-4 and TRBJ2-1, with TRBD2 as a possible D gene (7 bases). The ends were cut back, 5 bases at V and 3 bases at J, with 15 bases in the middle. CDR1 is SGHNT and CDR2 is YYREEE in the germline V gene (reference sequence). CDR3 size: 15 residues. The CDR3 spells CASREGGGLYNEQFF. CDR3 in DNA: TGTGCCAGCAGAGAGGGGGGGGGCCTCTACAATGAGCAGTTCTTC.

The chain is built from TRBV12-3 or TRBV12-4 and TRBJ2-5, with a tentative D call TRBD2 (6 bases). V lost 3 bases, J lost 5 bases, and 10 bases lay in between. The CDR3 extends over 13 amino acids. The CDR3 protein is CASSLEGPETQYF. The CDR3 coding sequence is TGTGCCAGCAGTTTGGAGGGCCCTGAGACCCAGTACTTC.

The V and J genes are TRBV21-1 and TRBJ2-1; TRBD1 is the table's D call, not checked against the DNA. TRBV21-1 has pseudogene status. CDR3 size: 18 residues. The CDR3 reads CASSKGDFSYQGDNEQFF. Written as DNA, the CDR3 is TGTGCCAGCAGCAAAGGGGACTTTAGTTATCAGGGGGACAATGAGCAGTTCTTC.

The CDR3 DNA follows: TGTGCCAGCAGCCCCGGCAGGGGAGAATCACCCCTCCACTTT. This gives the protein CASSPGRGESPLHF. The chain links TRBV5-4 to TRBJ1-6; a weak D match, TRBD1 (6 bases). CDR1 is SGHNT and CDR2 is YYREEE in the germline V gene (reference sequence). This CDR3 is 14 amino acids long. Trimming took 4 bases from V and 10 from J, leaving 15 bases between them.

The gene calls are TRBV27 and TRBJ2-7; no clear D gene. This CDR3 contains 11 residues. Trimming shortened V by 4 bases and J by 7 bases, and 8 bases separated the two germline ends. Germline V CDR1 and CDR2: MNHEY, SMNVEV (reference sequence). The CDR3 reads CASSSPREQYF. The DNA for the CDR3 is TGTGCCAGCAGTTCCCCCCGGGAGCAGTACTTC.

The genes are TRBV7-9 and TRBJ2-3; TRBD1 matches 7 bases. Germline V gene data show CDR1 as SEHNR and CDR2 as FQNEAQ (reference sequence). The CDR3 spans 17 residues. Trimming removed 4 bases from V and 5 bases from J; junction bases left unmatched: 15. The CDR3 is CASSSTISGTVIDTQYF. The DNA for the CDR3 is TGTGCCAGCAGCTCCACAATTTCCGGGACAGTCATAGATACGCAGTATTTT.

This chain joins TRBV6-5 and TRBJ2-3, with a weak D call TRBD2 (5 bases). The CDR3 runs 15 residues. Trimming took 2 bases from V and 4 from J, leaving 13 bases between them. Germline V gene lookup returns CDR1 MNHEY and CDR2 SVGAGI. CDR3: CASSYTKRSSDTQYF. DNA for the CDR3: TGTGCCAGCAGTTACACCAAGCGGAGTTCAGATACGCAGTATTTT.

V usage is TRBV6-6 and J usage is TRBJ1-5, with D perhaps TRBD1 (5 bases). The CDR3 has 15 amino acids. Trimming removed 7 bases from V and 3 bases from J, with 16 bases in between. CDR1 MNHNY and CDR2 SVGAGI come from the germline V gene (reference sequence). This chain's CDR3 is CASTYAGRNNQPQHF. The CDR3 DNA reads TGTGCCAGCACCTACGCAGGGAGGAACAATCAGCCCCAGCATTTT.

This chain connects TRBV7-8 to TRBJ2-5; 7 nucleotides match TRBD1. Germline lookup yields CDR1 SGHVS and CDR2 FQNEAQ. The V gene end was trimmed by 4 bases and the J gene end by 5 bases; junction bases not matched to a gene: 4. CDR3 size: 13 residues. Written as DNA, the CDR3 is TGTGCCAGCAGCTCAGGGGGTTGGGAGACCCAGTACTTC. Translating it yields CASSSGGWETQYF. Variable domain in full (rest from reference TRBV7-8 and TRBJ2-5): GAGVSQSPRYKVAKRGQDVALRCDPISGHVSLFWYQQALGQGPEFLTYFQNEAQLDKSGLPSDRFFAERPEGSVSTLKIQRTQQEDSAVYLCASSSGGWETQYFGPGTRLLVL.

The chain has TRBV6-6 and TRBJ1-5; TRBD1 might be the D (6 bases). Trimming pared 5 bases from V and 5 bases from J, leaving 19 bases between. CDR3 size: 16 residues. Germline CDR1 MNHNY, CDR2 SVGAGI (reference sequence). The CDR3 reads CASSTGGASRDQPQHF. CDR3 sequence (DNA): TGTGCCAGCAGTACGGGGGGGGCTAGTAGGGATCAGCCCCAGCATTTT.

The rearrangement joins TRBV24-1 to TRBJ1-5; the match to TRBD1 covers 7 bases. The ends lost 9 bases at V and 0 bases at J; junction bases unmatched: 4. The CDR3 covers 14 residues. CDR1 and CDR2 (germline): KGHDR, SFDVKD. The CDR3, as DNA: TGTGCCACCCCCAGGGGGAATAGCAATCAGCCCCAGCATTTT. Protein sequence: CATPRGNSNQPQHF.

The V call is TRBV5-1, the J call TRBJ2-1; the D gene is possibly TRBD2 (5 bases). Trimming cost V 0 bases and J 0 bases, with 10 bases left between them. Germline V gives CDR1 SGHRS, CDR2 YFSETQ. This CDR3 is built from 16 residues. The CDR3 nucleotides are TGCGCCAGCAGCTTGGTCCCGGGGAGCTCCTACAATGAGCAGTTCTTC. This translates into CASSLVPGSSYNEQFF. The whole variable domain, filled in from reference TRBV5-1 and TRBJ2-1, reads KAGVTQTPRYLIKTRGQQVTLSCSPISGHRSVSWYQQTPGQGLQFLFEYFSETQRNKGNFPGRFSGRQFSNSRSEMNVSTLELGDSALYLCASSLVPGSSYNEQFFGPGTRLTVL.

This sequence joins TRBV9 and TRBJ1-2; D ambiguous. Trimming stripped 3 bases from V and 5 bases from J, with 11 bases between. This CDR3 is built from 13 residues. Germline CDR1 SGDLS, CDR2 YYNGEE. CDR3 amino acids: CASSDRGSYGYTF. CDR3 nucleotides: TGTGCCAGCAGCGATCGGGGTTCATATGGCTACACCTTC. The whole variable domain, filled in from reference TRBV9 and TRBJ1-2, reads DSGVTQTPKHLITATGQRVTLRCSPRSGDLSVYWYQQSLDQGLQFLIQYYNGEERAKGNILERFSAQQFPDLHSELNLSSLELGDSALYFCASSDRGSYGYTFGSGTRLTVV.

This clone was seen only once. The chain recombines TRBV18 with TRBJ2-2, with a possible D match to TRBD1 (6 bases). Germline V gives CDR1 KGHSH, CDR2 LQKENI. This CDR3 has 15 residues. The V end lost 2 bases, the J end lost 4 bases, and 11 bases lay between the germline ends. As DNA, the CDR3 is TGTGCCAGCTCACCATTCGACAGGAGCACCGGGGAGCTGTTTTTT. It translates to CASSPFDRSTGELFF.

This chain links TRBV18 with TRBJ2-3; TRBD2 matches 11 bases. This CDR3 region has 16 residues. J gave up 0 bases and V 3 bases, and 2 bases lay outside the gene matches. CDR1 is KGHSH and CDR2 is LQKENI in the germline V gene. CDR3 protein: CASSPGLAASTDTQYF. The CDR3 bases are TGTGCCAGCTCACCGGGACTAGCGGCTAGCACAGATACGCAGTATTTT.

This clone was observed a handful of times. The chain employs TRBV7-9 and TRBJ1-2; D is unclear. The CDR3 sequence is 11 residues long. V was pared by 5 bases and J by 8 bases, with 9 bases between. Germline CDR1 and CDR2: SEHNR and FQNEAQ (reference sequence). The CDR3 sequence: CASSAFEGYTF. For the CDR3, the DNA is TGTGCCAGCAGCGCCTTCGAGGGCTACACCTTC.

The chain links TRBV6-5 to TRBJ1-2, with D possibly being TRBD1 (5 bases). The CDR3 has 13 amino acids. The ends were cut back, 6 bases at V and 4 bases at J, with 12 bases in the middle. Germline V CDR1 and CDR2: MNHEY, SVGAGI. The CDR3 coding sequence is TGTGCCAGCAGATCGCAGGGTATCTATGGCTACACCTTC. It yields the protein CASRSQGIYGYTF.

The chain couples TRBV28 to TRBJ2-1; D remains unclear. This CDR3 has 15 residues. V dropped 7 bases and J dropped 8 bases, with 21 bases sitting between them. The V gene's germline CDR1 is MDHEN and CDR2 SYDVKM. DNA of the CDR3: TGTGCCAGCATCGCGTCTTACTTACCCGTCCATGAGCAGTTCTTC. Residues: CASIASYLPVHEQFF.

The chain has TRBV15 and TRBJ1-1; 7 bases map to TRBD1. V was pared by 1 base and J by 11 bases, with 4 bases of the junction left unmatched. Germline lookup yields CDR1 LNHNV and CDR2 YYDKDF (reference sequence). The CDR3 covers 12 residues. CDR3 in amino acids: CATSRAGGEAFF. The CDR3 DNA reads TGTGCCACCAGCAGAGCAGGGGGTGAGGCTTTCTTT.

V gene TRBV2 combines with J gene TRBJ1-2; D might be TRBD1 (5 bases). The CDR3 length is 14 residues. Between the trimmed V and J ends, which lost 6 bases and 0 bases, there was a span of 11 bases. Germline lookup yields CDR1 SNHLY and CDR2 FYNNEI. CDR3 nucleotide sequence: TGTGCCAGCAGAGGAGACAGAACTAACTATGGCTACACCTTC. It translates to CASRGDRTNYGYTF.

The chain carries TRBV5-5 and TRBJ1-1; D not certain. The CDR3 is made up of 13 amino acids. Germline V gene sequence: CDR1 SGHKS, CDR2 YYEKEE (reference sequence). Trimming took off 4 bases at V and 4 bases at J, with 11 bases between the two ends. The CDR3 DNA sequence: TGTGCCAGCAGCCTAGGTGACGGCACTGAAGCTTTCTTT. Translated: CASSLGDGTEAFF.

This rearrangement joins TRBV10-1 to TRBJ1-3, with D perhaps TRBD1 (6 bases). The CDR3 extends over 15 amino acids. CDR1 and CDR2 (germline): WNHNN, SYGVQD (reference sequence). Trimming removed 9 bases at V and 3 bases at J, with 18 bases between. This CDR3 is CARFLGGSCGNTIYF. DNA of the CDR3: TGCGCCAGATTCTTAGGGGGTTCTTGTGGAAACACCATATATTTT.

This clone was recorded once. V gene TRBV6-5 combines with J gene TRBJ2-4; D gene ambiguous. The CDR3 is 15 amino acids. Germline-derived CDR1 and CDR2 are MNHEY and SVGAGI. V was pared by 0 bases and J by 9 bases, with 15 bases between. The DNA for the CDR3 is TGTGCCAGCAGTTACTCGAACGACCACCCGGGCATTCAGTACTTC. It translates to CASSYSNDHPGIQYF.